This T cell receptor (beta chain) is from a study of shared clonotypes between healthy human individuals. Whole-study results and caveats: Inspection by rarefaction showed sorted-subset sequencing to be incomplete despite large depth. Estimated richness values were generally larger in naive subsets than in memory subsets.

For this clone: What it binds is not known.

The material for each subset, its genomic DNA, was split evenly across several immunoSEQ plates. How the authors handled the data: In the immunoSEQ data, sequences were junction-only and lacked quality scores, so filtering differed. Libraries were prepared by immunoSEQ multiplex PCR; TCRdb keeps only in-frame clonotypes and omits some of them. The V and J calls and clone size are taken from that table; D and trimming were inferred from the DNA. The top ten hold around 0.13% of the sample, which has more than 2 million clones, approximately 95% seen once. Germline loops: CDR1 SGHAT, CDR2 FQNNGV. The J segment lost 3 bases and the V segment lost 5 bases, leaving 5 bases of the junction unmatched. The CDR3 extends over 15 amino acids.

This rearrangement joins TRBV11-2 to TRBJ2-1, with 9 bases aligning to TRBD1. This clonotype originated in a man between 18 and 29 years old in good health. Material: naive CD4+ T cells sorted from blood. This sample's subset: CD45RA+ positively selected. CDR3 in amino acids: CASSPGTGHYNEQFF. CDR3 nucleotides: TGTGCCAGCAGCCCCGGGACAGGGCACTACAATGAGCAGTTCTTC.